What follows are 10 T cell receptor beta chains derived from one specimen sequenced in a study of siplizumab effects on memory and regulatory T cells. Clones were read by immunoSEQ multiplex PCR, and TCRdb kept only the in-frame ones, dropping some. The sample gives about 15,000 clones, around 40% of which show up once; approximately 8% is in the top ten. The mixed lymphocyte reaction cells were cocultured at 37°C for roughly 6 days. These receptors' targets are unknown. Sequences were obtained from CFSE-low (dividing) CD4+ T cells sorted from an allogeneic mixed lymphocyte reaction. The source of these receptors is a human donor in good health; the cells came from an allogeneic mixed lymphocyte reaction. Some clones in this sample may be carry-over from other donors' samples.

This clone was counted once. The chain couples TRBV5-4 to TRBJ2-7, with TRBD2 identical over 8 bases. There are 15 residues in the CDR3. J gave up 2 bases and V 3 bases, and 7 bases lay outside the gene matches. Germline V CDR1 and CDR2: SGHNT, YYREEE (reference sequence). The CDR3 is CASSYRTSQTYEQYF. CDR3 in DNA: TGTGCCAGCAGCTACCGGACTAGCCAAACCTACGAGCAGTACTTC. The entire variable domain, with the rest obtained from reference TRBV5-4 and TRBJ2-7, is as follows: ETGVTQSPTHLIKTRGQQVTLRCSSQSGHNTVSWYQQALGQGPQFIFQYYREEENGRGNFPPRFSGLQFPNYSSELNVNALELDDSALYLCASSYRTSQTYEQYFGPGTRLTVT.

This rearrangement joins TRBV5-4 to TRBJ1-2, with a weak D call TRBD1 (6 bases). There are 16 residues in the CDR3. Trimming took off 1 base at V and 1 base at J, with 14 bases between the two ends. In germline, CDR1 is SGHNT, CDR2 YYREEE (reference sequence). The CDR3 region has the DNA TGTGCCAGCAGCTTGAGGCAGGGGCTGGGTAACTATGGCTACACCTTC. This codes for CASSLRQGLGNYGYTF.

The chain couples TRBV18 to TRBJ2-7; possible D gene TRBD2, 6 bases. The CDR3 sequence is 13 residues long. Between the trimmed V and J ends, which lost 3 bases and 5 bases, there was a span of 11 bases. The germline V gene has CDR1 KGHSH and CDR2 LQKENI. The CDR3 sequence is CASSPRWGDEQYF. CDR3 sequence (DNA): TGTGCCAGCTCACCCCGTTGGGGGGACGAGCAGTACTTC.

CDR3 loop: CASSPIQGSYTEAFF. In DNA, the CDR3 is TGTGCCAGCAGCCCGATACAGGGGAGTTATACTGAAGCTTTCTTT. V usage is TRBV5-5 and J usage is TRBJ1-1, with 7 nucleotides matching TRBD1. After removal of 4 bases from V and 5 bases from J, the junction contained 11 bases not matched to a gene. The length of the CDR3 is 15 residues. Germline-derived CDR1 and CDR2 are SGHKS and YYEKEE (reference sequence). The whole variable domain, filled in from reference TRBV5-5 and TRBJ1-1, reads DAGVTQSPTHLIKTRGQQVTLRCSPISGHKSVSWYQQVLGQGPQFIFQYYEKEERGRGNFPDRFSARQFPNYSSELNVNALLLGDSALYLCASSPIQGSYTEAFFGQGTRLTVV.

The count of this clone is one. The gene calls are TRBV2 and TRBJ2-3, with TRBD2 identical over 9 bases. The CDR3 is 14 amino acids. The trim removed 5 bases at V and 2 bases at J, leaving 2 bases unmatched. CDR1 SNHLY and CDR2 FYNNEI come from the germline V gene. The CDR3 DNA is TGTGCCAGCAGTAAGCGGGAGGTCACAGATACGCAGTATTTT. Amino acids: CASSKREVTDTQYF.

This clone was seen only a few times. V and J are TRBV27 and TRBJ2-7; perhaps TRBD2 as D (7 bases). There are 15 residues in the CDR3. The V end lost 7 bases, the J end lost 7 bases, and 23 bases lay between the germline ends. Germline V lookup: CDR1 MNHEY, CDR2 SMNVEV (reference sequence). CDR3 coding DNA: TGTGCCAGCACAAAAAGCAGTGGGGGGGCTGGAGAGCAGTACTTC. Encoded protein: CASTKSSGGAGEQYF.

Concerning this clone: The germline gene is not matched at one end of the junction; a read error may be the cause. The V gene is TRBV5-1, the J gene TRBJ2-7; the D gene is possibly TRBD2 (6 bases). The V gene's germline CDR1 is SGHRS and CDR2 YFSETQ. The CDR3 sequence is 16 residues long. The CDR3 protein is CASSLGYREPYYGQYF. The DNA of the CDR3 is TGCGCCAGCAGCTTGGGATATCGGGAGCCTTATTACGGGCAGTACTTC.

This clone was picked up a small number of times. The chain couples TRBV6-5 to TRBJ2-7; tentative D call: TRBD1 (6 bases). V was pared by 2 bases and J by 4 bases, with 18 bases between. Germline V gene sequence: CDR1 MNHEY, CDR2 SVGAGI. CDR3 length: 16 residues. This CDR3 reads CASSYRKTGSAYEQYF. In DNA form, the CDR3 reads TGTGCCAGCAGTTACCGGAAGACAGGATCGGCTTACGAGCAGTACTTC.

This rearrangement joins TRBV10-3 to TRBJ2-4; 9 bases align to TRBD2. The junction had 12 bases not matched to a gene; V was cut back by 8 bases and J by 1 base. This CDR3 comprises 17 residues. CDR1 is ENHRY, CDR2 SYGVKD, per germline. The CDR3 loop is CAIHLAGEGLAKNIQYF. The CDR3 DNA sequence: TGTGCCATCCATTTAGCGGGAGAGGGTCTTGCCAAAAACATTCAGTACTTC.

This chain links TRBV7-9 with TRBJ2-3, with TRBD2 matching over 7 bases. CDR3 length: 15 residues. CDR1 and CDR2 from the germline V gene are SEHNR and FQNEAQ (reference sequence). V trimming: 5 bases; J trimming: 4 bases; junction bases outside the gene matches: 9. This CDR3 is CASSLTHTSADTQYF. For the CDR3, the DNA is TGTGCCAGCAGCCTCACTCATACTAGCGCAGATACGCAGTATTTT.